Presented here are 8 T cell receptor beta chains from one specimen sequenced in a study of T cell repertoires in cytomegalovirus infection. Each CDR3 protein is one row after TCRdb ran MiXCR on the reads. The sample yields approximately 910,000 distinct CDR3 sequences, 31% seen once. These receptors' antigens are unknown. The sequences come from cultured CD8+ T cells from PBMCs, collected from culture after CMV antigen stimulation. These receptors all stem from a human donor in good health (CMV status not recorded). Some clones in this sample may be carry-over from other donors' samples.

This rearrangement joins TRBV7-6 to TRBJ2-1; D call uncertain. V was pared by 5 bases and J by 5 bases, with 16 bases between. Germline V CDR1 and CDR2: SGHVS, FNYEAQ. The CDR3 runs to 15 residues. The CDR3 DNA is TGTGCCAGCAGCCCGGTCCTAGGAACCCACAATGAGCAGTTCTTC. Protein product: CASSPVLGTHNEQFF. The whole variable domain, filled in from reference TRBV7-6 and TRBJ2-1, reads GAGVSQSPRYKVTKRGQDVALRCDPISGHVSLYWYRQALGQGPEFLTYFNYEAQQDKSGLPNDRFSAERPEGSISTLTIQRTEQRDSAMYRCASSPVLGTHNEQFFGPGTRLTVL.

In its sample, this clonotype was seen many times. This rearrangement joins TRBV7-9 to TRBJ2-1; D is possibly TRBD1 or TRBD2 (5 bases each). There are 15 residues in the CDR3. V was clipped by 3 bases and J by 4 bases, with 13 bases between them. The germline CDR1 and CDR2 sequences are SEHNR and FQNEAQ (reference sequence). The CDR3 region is CASSFRDGFYNEQFF. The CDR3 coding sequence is TGTGCCAGCAGCTTCCGGGACGGATTTTACAATGAGCAGTTCTTC.

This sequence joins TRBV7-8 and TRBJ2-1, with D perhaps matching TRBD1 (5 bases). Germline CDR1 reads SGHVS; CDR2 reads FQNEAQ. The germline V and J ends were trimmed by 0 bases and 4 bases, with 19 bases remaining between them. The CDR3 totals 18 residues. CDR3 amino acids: CASSLALFSGLKYNEQFF. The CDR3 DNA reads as TGTGCCAGCAGCTTAGCGCTTTTCTCAGGGCTGAAGTACAATGAGCAGTTCTTC.

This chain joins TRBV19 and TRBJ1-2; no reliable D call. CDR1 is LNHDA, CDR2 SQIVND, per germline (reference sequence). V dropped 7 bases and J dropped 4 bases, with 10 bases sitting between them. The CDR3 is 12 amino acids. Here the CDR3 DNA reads TGTGCCAGTACCCCGGGCGCCTATGGCTACACCTTC. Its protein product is CASTPGAYGYTF.

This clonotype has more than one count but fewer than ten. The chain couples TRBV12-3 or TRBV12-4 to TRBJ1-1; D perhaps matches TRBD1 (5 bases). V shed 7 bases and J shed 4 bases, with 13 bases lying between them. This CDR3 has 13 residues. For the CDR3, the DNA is TGTGCCAGCAACTCGGGAGGGGCCACTGAAGCTTTCTTT. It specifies CASNSGGATEAFF.

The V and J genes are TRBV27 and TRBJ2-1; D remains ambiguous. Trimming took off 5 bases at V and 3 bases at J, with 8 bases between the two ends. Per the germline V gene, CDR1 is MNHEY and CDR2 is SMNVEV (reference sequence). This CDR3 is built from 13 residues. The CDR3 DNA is TGTGCCAGCAGTCCCACCCTCTACAATGAGCAGTTCTTC. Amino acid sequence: CASSPTLYNEQFF.

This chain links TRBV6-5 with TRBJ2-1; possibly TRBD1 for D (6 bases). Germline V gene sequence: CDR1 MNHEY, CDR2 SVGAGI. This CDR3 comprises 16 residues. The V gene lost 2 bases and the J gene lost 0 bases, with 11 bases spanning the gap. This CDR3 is CASSYHGQSSYNEQFF. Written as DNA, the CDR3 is TGTGCCAGCAGTTACCACGGACAGAGCTCCTACAATGAGCAGTTCTTC.

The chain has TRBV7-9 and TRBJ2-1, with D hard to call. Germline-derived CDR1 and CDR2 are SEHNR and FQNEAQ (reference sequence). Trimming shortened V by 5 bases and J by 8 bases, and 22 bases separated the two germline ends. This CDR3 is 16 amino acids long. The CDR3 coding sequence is TGTGCCAGCAGCCCAGATGGGTTTAAGGTACACGATGAGCAGTTCTTC. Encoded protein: CASSPDGFKVHDEQFF. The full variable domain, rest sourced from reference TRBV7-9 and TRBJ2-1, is DTGVSQNPRHKITKRGQNVTFRCDPISEHNRLYWYRQTLGQGPEFLTYFQNEAQLEKSRLLSDRFSAERPKGSFSTLEIQRTEQGDSAMYLCASSPDGFKVHDEQFFGPGTRLTVL.